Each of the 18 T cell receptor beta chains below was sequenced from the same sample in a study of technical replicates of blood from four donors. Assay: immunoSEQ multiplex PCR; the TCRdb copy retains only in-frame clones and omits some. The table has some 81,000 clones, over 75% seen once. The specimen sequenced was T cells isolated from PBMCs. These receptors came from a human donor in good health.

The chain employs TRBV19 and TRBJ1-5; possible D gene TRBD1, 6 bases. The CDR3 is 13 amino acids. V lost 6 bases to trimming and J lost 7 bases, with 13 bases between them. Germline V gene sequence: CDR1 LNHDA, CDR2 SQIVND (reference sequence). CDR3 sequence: CASSPEGGQPQHF. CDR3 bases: TGTGCCAGTAGCCCCGAAGGGGGACAGCCCCAGCATTTT.

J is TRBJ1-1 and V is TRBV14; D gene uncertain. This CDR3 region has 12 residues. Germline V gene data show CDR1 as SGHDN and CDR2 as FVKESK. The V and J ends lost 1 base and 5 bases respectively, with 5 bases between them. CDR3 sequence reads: CASSQAGTEAFF. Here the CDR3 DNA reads TGTGCCAGCAGCCAAGCAGGAACTGAAGCTTTCTTT.

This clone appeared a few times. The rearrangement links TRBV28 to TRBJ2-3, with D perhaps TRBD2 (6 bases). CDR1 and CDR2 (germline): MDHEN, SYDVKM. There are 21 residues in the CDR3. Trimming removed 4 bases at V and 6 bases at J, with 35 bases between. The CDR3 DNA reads TGTGCCAGCAGTTCTCTTCTAAGGCGGGTACTCCACCAAAGGAGGGGTGATACGCAGTATTTT. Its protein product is CASSSLLRRVLHQRRGDTQYF. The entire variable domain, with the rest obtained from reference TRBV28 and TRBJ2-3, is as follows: DVKVTQSSRYLVKRTGEKVFLECVQDMDHENMFWYRQDPGLGLRLIYFSYDVKMKEKGDIPEGYSVSREKKERFSLILESASTNQTSMYLCASSSLLRRVLHQRRGDTQYFGPGTRLTVL.

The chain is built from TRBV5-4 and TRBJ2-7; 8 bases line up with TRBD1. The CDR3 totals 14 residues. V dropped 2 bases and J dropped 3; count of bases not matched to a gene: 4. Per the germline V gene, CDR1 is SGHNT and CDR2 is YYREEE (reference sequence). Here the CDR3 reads CASSFRDRHYEQYF. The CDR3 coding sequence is TGTGCCAGCAGCTTCCGGGACAGGCACTACGAGCAGTACTTC.

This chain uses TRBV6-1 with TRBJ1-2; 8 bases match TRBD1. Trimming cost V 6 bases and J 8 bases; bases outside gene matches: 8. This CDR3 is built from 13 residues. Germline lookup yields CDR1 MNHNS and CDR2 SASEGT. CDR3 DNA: TGTGCCAGCAGGGAGCAGGGGGCGCGGGGCTACACCTTC. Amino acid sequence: CASREQGARGYTF.

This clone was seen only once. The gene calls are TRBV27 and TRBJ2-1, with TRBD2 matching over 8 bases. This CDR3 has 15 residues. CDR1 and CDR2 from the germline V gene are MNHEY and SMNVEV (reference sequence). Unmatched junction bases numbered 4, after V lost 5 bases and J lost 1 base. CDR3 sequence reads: CASSISGSSYNEQFF. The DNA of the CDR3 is TGTGCCAGCAGTATCAGCGGGAGTTCCTACAATGAGCAGTTCTTC.

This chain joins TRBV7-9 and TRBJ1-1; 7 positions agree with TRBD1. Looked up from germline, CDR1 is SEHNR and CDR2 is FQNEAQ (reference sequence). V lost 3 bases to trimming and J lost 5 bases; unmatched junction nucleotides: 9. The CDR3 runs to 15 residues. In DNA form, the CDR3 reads TGTGCCAGCAGCTTGGGACAGACCTTTTTTACTGAAGCTTTCTTT. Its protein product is CASSLGQTFFTEAFF.

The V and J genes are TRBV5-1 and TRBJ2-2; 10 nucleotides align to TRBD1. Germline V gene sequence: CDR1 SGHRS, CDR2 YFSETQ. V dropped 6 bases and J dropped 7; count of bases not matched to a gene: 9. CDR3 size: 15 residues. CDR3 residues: CASTTRDRGGGELFF. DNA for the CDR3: TGCGCCAGCACTACCCGGGACAGGGGTGGCGGGGAGCTGTTTTTT.

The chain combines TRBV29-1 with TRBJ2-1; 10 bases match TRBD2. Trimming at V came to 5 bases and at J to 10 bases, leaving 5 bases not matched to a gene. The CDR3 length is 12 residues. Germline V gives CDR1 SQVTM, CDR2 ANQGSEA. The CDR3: CSVQREGREQFF. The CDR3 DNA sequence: TGCAGCGTTCAGCGGGAGGGGCGGGAGCAGTTCTTC.

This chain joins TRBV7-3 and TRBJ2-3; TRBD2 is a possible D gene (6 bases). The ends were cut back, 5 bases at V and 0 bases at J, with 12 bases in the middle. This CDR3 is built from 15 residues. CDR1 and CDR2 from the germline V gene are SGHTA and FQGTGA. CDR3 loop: CASSVALASTDTQYF. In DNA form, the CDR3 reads TGTGCCAGCAGCGTGGCCCTAGCGAGCACAGATACGCAGTATTTT.

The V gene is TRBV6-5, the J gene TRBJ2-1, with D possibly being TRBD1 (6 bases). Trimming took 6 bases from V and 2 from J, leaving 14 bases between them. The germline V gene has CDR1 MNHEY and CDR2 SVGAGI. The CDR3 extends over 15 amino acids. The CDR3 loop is CASRGPGTTYNEQFF. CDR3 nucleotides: TGTGCCAGCAGAGGCCCCGGGACAACCTACAATGAGCAGTTCTTC.

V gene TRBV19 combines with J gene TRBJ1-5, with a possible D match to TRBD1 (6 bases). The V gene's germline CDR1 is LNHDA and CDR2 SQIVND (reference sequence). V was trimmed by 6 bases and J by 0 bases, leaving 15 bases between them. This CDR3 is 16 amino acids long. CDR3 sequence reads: CASRQQGSYSNQPQHF. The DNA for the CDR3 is TGTGCCAGTAGACAACAGGGTTCCTATAGCAATCAGCCCCAGCATTTT.

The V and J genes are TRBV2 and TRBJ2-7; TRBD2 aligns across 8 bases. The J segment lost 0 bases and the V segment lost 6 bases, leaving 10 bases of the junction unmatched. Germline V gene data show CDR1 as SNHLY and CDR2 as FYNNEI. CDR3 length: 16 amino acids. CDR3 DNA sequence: TGTGCCAGCAGCGACCCTAGCGGGCCTTACTCCTACGAGCAGTACTTC. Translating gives CASSDPSGPYSYEQYF.

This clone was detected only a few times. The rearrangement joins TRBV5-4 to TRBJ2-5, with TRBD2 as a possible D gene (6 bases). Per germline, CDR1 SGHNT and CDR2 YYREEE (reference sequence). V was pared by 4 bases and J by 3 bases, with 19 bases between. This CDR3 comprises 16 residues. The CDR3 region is CASSGRTGVSEETQYF. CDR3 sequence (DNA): TGTGCCAGCAGCGGAAGGACGGGAGTTAGCGAAGAGACCCAGTACTTC.

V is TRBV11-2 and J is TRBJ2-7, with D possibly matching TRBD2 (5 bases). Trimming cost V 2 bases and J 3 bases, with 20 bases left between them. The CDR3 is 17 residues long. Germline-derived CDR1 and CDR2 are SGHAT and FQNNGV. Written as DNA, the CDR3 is TGTGCCAGCAGCTTACGTCCAGGACGAGGAGGCGGCTACGAGCAGTACTTC. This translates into CASSLRPGRGGGYEQYF.

CDR3 nucleotide sequence: TGTGCCAGCAGCGCCAGGGGAAATGAGCAGTTCTTC. Its protein is CASSARGNEQFF. The chain recombines TRBV9 with TRBJ2-1, with D possibly TRBD1 on 6 matching bases. V lost 3 bases, J lost 7 bases, and 8 bases lay in between. Germline V gene sequence: CDR1 SGDLS, CDR2 YYNGEE. This CDR3 is built from 12 residues. Drawing the rest from reference TRBV9 and TRBJ2-1, the complete variable domain is DSGVTQTPKHLITATGQRVTLRCSPRSGDLSVYWYQQSLDQGLQFLIQYYNGEERAKGNILERFSAQQFPDLHSELNLSSLELGDSALYFCASSARGNEQFFGPGTRLTVL.

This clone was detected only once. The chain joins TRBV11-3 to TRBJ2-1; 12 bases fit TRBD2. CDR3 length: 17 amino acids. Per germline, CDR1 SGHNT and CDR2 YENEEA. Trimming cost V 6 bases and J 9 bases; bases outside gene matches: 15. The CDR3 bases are TGTGCCAGCAGTTTTAATCCGCGACTAGCGGGAGAAAGTGAGCAGTTCTTC. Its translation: CASSFNPRLAGESEQFF.

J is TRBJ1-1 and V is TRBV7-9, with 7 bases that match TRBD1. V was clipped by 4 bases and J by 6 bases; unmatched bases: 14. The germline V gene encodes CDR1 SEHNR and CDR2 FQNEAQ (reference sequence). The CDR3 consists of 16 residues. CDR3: CASSSLEEVDRAEAFF. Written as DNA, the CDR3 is TGTGCCAGCAGCTCGTTAGAGGAGGTAGACAGGGCTGAAGCTTTCTTT.